This TCR beta chain was observed in a study of cytomegalovirus exposure and HLA in healthy donors. The study's findings and limits: The authors confirmed in vitro that a few CMV-associated chains were specific for CMV antigens. Equally common other TCR beta chains were less clonally expanded than HLA-associated ones, a later analysis found. The study flagged approximately 180 TCR beta chains as cytomegalovirus-associated. Highly shared variants forming one cluster were likely a sequencing artifact.

As concerns this clone: Its antigen is still unknown.

This PCR relied on a set of 60 Vbeta primers and 13 Jbeta primers. This table comes from immunoSEQ multiplex PCR, and its TCRdb copy is limited to in-frame clones, with some not included. The data contain under 170,000 clones, 70% to 80% of them seen just once; the ten biggest clones take up 3.5%. The CDR3 consists of 16 residues. V lost 4 bases, J lost 6 bases, and 9 bases stayed unmatched. Germline CDR1 SEHNR, CDR2 FQNEAQ (reference sequence). This chain joins TRBV7-9 and TRBJ2-1, with TRBD2 identical over 10 bases. The sample consisted of PBMCs. The sequence was collected from a human donor in good health. The CDR3 DNA is TGTGCCAGCAGCTCAACTAGCGGACTAGCGGTCAATGAGCAGTTCTTC. Amino acid sequence: CASSSTSGLAVNEQFF.